These 11 T cell receptor beta chains were all obtained from the same sample, sequenced in a study of early T cells in non-severe SARS-CoV-2 infection. One entry per CDR3 protein, called by TCRdb with MiXCR from the 5' RACE reads. Of roughly 28,000 distinct CDR3 sequences listed, around 4.5% are singletons. The sequenced sample consisted of whole blood. These receptors all come from an adult who was a healthcare worker with PCR-confirmed SARS-CoV-2 infection or an uninfected control (not recorded which).

This clonotype occurred many times. The chain employs TRBV7-9 and TRBJ2-2; D is unresolved. CDR1 is SEHNR and CDR2 is FQNEAQ in the germline V gene (reference sequence). The CDR3 is 15 amino acids. The V end lost 3 bases, the J end lost 2 bases, and 10 bases lay between the germline ends. CDR3 residues: CASSLGFTNTGELFF. DNA of the CDR3: TGTGCCAGCAGCTTGGGTTTCACAAACACCGGGGAGCTGTTTTTT.

In its sample, this clonotype was seen many times. The chain links TRBV10-3 to TRBJ1-1; 9 bases align to TRBD1. CDR3 length: 15 amino acids. The J segment lost 4 bases and the V segment lost 2 bases, leaving 5 bases of the junction unmatched. The germline V gene encodes CDR1 ENHRY and CDR2 SYGVKD. CDR3 region: CAISEGVGQGTEAFF. CDR3 DNA: TGTGCCATCAGTGAGGGGGTGGGACAGGGCACTGAAGCTTTCTTT.

Ten or more counts support this clonotype. The rearrangement uses TRBV18 and TRBJ1-1, with 8 bases fitting TRBD1. V was pared by 6 bases and J by 10 bases, with 10 bases of the junction left unmatched. The germline V gene encodes CDR1 KGHSH and CDR2 LQKENI. The CDR3 loop spans 13 amino acids. CDR3 amino acids: CASSRGQGYGAFF. The DNA of the CDR3 is TGTGCCAGCTCCCGCGGACAGGGATATGGAGCTTTCTTT.

This clonotype was seen ten or more times. The V call is TRBV5-1, the J call TRBJ1-5, with no clear D. CDR1 SGHRS and CDR2 YFSETQ come from the germline V gene. This CDR3 region has 14 residues. Trimming stripped 5 bases from V and 6 bases from J, with 15 bases between. The CDR3 nucleotides read TGCGCCAGCAGTCCCTCCACGGAGGGTCAGCCCCAGCATTTT. Translation gives CASSPSTEGQPQHF.

This clonotype was observed at least ten times. The V and J genes are TRBV4-3 and TRBJ2-1, with 13 bases that match TRBD2. The germline CDR1 and CDR2 sequences are LGHNA and YSLEER. This CDR3 is built from 16 residues. Trimming took 4 bases from V and 7 from J; bases not matched to a gene: 7. Written as DNA, the CDR3 is TGCGCCAGCAGCCCTCGACTAGCGGGGGGACGGAATGAGCAGTTCTTC. It specifies CASSPRLAGGRNEQFF.

In this sample, this clonotype turned up many times. The gene calls are TRBV28 and TRBJ1-1; D is ambiguous. V lost 6 bases and J lost 11, with 16 bases in between. Germline loops: CDR1 MDHEN, CDR2 SYDVKM. This CDR3 is 12 amino acids long. The CDR3 protein is CASSLTNSGAFF. In DNA form, the CDR3 reads TGTGCCAGCAGCCTAACGAACTCGGGCGCTTTCTTT.

This clonotype appeared many times. The chain has TRBV24-1 and TRBJ1-1, with D uncertain. V gave up 4 bases and J gave up 0 bases, with 11 bases separating them. The CDR3 is made up of 15 amino acids. Looked up from germline, CDR1 is KGHDR and CDR2 is SFDVKD. CDR3: CATSDSRHLNTEAFF. CDR3 coding DNA: TGTGCCACCAGTGACTCCCGCCATCTGAACACTGAAGCTTTCTTT.

This sequence joins TRBV28 and TRBJ2-5; D may be TRBD2 (6 bases). Between the trimmed V and J ends, which lost 2 bases and 1 base, there was a span of 8 bases. The CDR3 runs 14 residues. Germline CDR1 reads MDHEN; CDR2 reads SYDVKM. The CDR3 region is CASSLGGAQETQYF. Here the CDR3 DNA reads TGTGCCAGCAGTTTAGGAGGGGCCCAAGAGACCCAGTACTTC.

This clonotype was picked up many times. The chain employs TRBV7-2 and TRBJ2-1; D is unclear. CDR3 length: 13 residues. Germline V lookup: CDR1 SGHTA, CDR2 FQGNSA. V was trimmed by 5 bases and J by 4 bases, leaving 9 bases between them. This chain's CDR3 is CASSPDGYNEQFF. The CDR3 bases are TGTGCCAGCAGCCCGGACGGTTACAATGAGCAGTTCTTC.

In its sample, this clonotype was seen many times. V and J are TRBV6-2 or TRBV6-3 and TRBJ2-7; a possible D gene is TRBD2 (5 bases). Germline-derived CDR1 and CDR2 are MNHEY and SVGEGT. The CDR3 runs to 12 residues. With 2 bases removed from V and 8 bases from J, the gap between germline ends came to 10 bases. For the CDR3, the DNA is TGTGCCAGCAGTTACGGGAGTTACCAGCAGTACTTC. Its translation is CASSYGSYQQYF.

The sample holds many counts of this clonotype. V and J are TRBV10-3 and TRBJ2-1, with 8 bases lining up with TRBD2. CDR1 and CDR2 (germline): ENHRY, SYGVKD. CDR3 length equals 16 residues. With V trimmed by 0 bases and J by 3 bases, 4 bases remained unmatched. This CDR3 reads CAISESQRGNYNEQFF. In DNA, the CDR3 is TGTGCCATCAGTGAGTCACAGCGGGGGAACTACAATGAGCAGTTCTTC.